This TCR beta chain was retrieved from a study of radiation and T cells in renal cell carcinoma. Stated treatment: 15 Gy SBRT to primary tumor, nephrectomy 4 weeks later. Nephrectomy followed 15 Gy stereotactic body radiation by 4 weeks. The patient's renal cell carcinoma had clear cell pathology. On this clone itself: Its target is not known.

Using immunoSEQ multiplex PCR, the repertoire was profiled, and TCRdb retains in-frame clones only, with some absent. The table has some 20,000 clones, roughly half seen once. V shed 2 bases and J shed 5 bases, with 9 bases lying between them. Per germline, CDR1 MNHNY and CDR2 SVGAGI (reference sequence). The CDR3 runs 13 residues. Study-level points and caveats: Dominant CDR3 motifs occupied more repertoire in irradiated than control tumors. Baseline intratumoral clonotype presence is unknown without pretreatment biopsies.

The sample in question was tumor tissue, obtained from a patient whose treatment included radiotherapy and nephrectomy. The genes are TRBV6-6 and TRBJ2-5, with D perhaps TRBD2 (5 bases). The receptor comes from a woman between 50 and 59 years old with renal cell carcinoma. In nucleotides, the CDR3 is TGTGCCAGCAGTTACAGGGAGAGGGAGACCCAGTACTTC. Translation gives CASSYRERETQYF.